This T cell receptor beta chain comes out of a study of shared clonotypes between healthy human individuals. Findings of the study overall: Depth of sequencing was expected to influence donor clonotype sharing. Represented diversity (both genetic and exposure-history) was limited by the small number of donors.

Naive CD8 cells were CD45RO-negative, positively selected for CCR7, excluding terminally differentiated effector memory CD45RA+ cells. Donation came from healthy HIV-negative adults that had no recent acute infections or vaccinations. With regard to this clone: Its specificity is unknown.

This table comes from immunoSEQ multiplex PCR, and its TCRdb copy is limited to in-frame clones, with some not included. The sample shows some 2.1 million clones, approximately 94% of them seen only once. Sequencing was performed on naive CD8+ T cells sorted from blood. The origin of this receptor is a man younger than 30 in good health.

The CDR3 region has the DNA TGTGCCAGCAGTGAAGCGCGCGGGGGAGGGAACACTGAAGCTTTCTTT. It is translated as CASSEARGGGNTEAFF. The J gene is TRBJ1-1, the V gene TRBV6-1, with D maybe TRBD1 (5 bases). Germline V lookup: CDR1 MNHNS, CDR2 SASEGT. The CDR3 length is 16 residues. The V gene lost 0 bases and the J gene lost 1 base, with 12 bases spanning the gap.